This section outlines one TCR beta chain sequence together with its context. The data derive from a study of control samples from healthy donors and cancer patients. Only in-frame clones appear in the TCRdb table, and some are missing; sequencing was by immunoSEQ multiplex PCR. This sample has tens of thousands of clones, with roughly 85% found just once. The CDR3 has 14 amino acids. J gave up 2 bases and V 5 bases, and 2 bases lay outside the gene matches. Looked up from germline, CDR1 is SGHTA and CDR2 is FQGTGA. What was sequenced was blood. The sequence derives from a man aged 40-49 years in good health. The chain has TRBV7-3 and TRBJ1-2; 10 bases fit TRBD1. CDR3: CASSPGQGNYGYTF. The CDR3 nucleotides read TGTGCCAGCAGCCCGGGACAGGGGAACTATGGCTACACCTTC.